This TCR beta chain was recorded in a study of shared clonotypes between healthy human individuals. This clone was picked up a small number of times. With 5 bases removed from V and 4 bases from J, the gap between germline ends came to 11 bases. The CDR3 loop spans 13 amino acids. The germline CDR1 and CDR2 sequences are LNHDA and SQIVND (reference sequence). This table comes from immunoSEQ multiplex PCR, and its TCRdb copy is limited to in-frame clones, with some not included. The sample lists approximately 2.5 million clones; over 85% were seen once. The sample consisted of naive CD4+ T cells from PBMCs. Subset: CD45RA+ positively selected. This sequence originates from a man aged 18 to 35 in good health. Some clones in this sample may be carry-over from other donors' samples. The chain employs TRBV19 and TRBJ1-1; a weak D match, TRBD1 (6 bases). The CDR3: CASSRQVTTEAFF. The CDR3 nucleotides read TGTGCCAGTAGTCGACAGGTCACCACTGAAGCTTTCTTT.